The next 21 T cell receptor beta chains were all read from a single sample in a study of blood T cell repertoires in COVID-19. The assay was immunoSEQ multiplex PCR, and TCRdb's table has in-frame clones only and misses some. The sample carries tens of thousands of clones, approximately 88% recorded once. The sample taken for sequencing was peripheral blood. These receptors were collected from a man at least 80 years old with active or convalescent COVID-19.

The rearrangement uses TRBV7-2 and TRBJ1-1, with TRBD1 matching over 10 bases. Trimming at V came to 5 bases and at J to 5 bases, leaving 11 bases not matched to a gene. The CDR3 loop spans 16 amino acids. CDR1 SGHTA and CDR2 FQGNSA come from the germline V gene. The CDR3 sequence: CASSLGTGAWGTEAFF. CDR3 DNA: TGTGCCAGCAGCCTGGGGACAGGGGCGTGGGGGACTGAAGCTTTCTTT.

The chain is built from TRBV6-6 and TRBJ2-3, with 7 bases identical to TRBD2. V was pared by 7 bases and J by 2 bases, with 9 bases of the junction left unmatched. Germline CDR1 is MNHNY and CDR2 is SVGAGI (reference sequence). The CDR3 covers 15 residues. Written as DNA, the CDR3 is TGTGCCAGCACTCTTAGCGGGTCCGACACAGATACGCAGTATTTT. Translating gives CASTLSGSDTDTQYF.

This sequence joins TRBV6-5 and TRBJ2-5; D ambiguous. The germline gives CDR1 MNHEY, CDR2 SVGAGI. The CDR3 is 14 residues long. V was pared by 6 bases and J by 1 base, with 12 bases between. The CDR3 reads CASRRNSPQETQYF. The CDR3 bases are TGTGCCAGCAGAAGGAACAGCCCCCAAGAGACCCAGTACTTC.

A few counts support this clone. This sequence joins TRBV10-2 and TRBJ1-4; D gene unclear. Trimming stripped 4 bases from V and 0 bases from J, with 6 bases between. The germline gives CDR1 WSHSY, CDR2 SAAADI. The CDR3 contains 14 residues. DNA of the CDR3: TGCGCCAGCAGTGTATCGGCAACTAATGAAAAACTGTTTTTT. Protein: CASSVSATNEKLFF.

V usage is TRBV6-5 and J usage is TRBJ2-7, with TRBD1 matching 8 bases. The germline V gene has CDR1 MNHEY and CDR2 SVGAGI. Trimming removed 8 bases from V and 1 base from J; junction bases left unmatched: 7. The CDR3 covers 14 residues. As DNA, the CDR3 is TGTGCCAGCTCCCGGGGGACAGGATCCTACGAGCAGTACTTC. Its protein product is CASSRGTGSYEQYF.

The chain employs TRBV19 and TRBJ2-5; 7 nucleotides match TRBD1. The germline V gene encodes CDR1 LNHDA and CDR2 SQIVND (reference sequence). This CDR3 spans 13 amino acids. V was pared by 6 bases and J by 2 bases, with 3 bases of the junction left unmatched. CDR3 region: CASRDRRQETQYF. The CDR3 DNA follows: TGTGCCAGTAGGGACAGGCGGCAAGAGACCCAGTACTTC.

The chain recombines TRBV5-1 with TRBJ1-1, with D hard to call. The CDR3 extends over 13 amino acids. Germline assignment: CDR1 SGHRS and CDR2 YFSETQ. Trimming took 4 bases from V and 4 from J, leaving 11 bases between them. CDR3 loop: CASSLGSGTEAFF. CDR3 DNA sequence: TGCGCCAGCAGCCTGGGGTCAGGCACTGAAGCTTTCTTT. Supplemented by reference TRBV5-1 and TRBJ1-1, the full variable domain reads KAGVTQTPRYLIKTRGQQVTLSCSPISGHRSVSWYQQTPGQGLQFLFEYFSETQRNKGNFPGRFSGRQFSNSRSEMNVSTLELGDSALYLCASSLGSGTEAFFGQGTRLTVV.

In nucleotides, the CDR3 is TGCAGCGTTGAACCGAGCGAAGCCTCCACAGATACGCAGTATTTT. Translation: CSVEPSEASTDTQYF. V usage is TRBV29-1 and J usage is TRBJ2-3; D gene ambiguous. V was pared by 2 bases and J by 2 bases, with 14 bases between. CDR1 and CDR2 from the germline V gene are SQVTM and ANQGSEA. This CDR3 spans 15 amino acids.

On this clone itself: A read error may produce the germline difference seen at one junction end. This same CDR3 is encoded by further DNA sequences in the sample. The rearrangement uses TRBV28 and TRBJ2-3; TRBD2 matches at 10 bases. CDR3 length: 17 residues. Germline V gene data show CDR1 as MDHEN and CDR2 as SYDVKM. The CDR3 is CASSLFGLAGVIDTQYF. The CDR3 coding sequence is TGCGCCAGCAGTTTATTTGGGCTAGCGGGAGTTATAGATACGCAGTATTTT.

The rearrangement uses TRBV30 and TRBJ2-3, with TRBD1 identical over 7 bases. The CDR3 length is 13 residues. Germline-derived CDR1 and CDR2 are GTSNPN and SVGIG (reference sequence). With 5 bases clipped from V and 4 bases from J, the junction kept 6 bases outside the gene matches. CDR3 sequence reads: CAWERTGADTQYF. CDR3 nucleotide sequence: TGTGCCTGGGAGAGAACAGGGGCAGATACGCAGTATTTT.

V usage is TRBV18 and J usage is TRBJ1-5, with D uncertain. V gave up 4 bases and J gave up 5 bases, with 9 bases separating them. Germline CDR1 KGHSH, CDR2 LQKENI. This CDR3 is built from 13 residues. CDR3 sequence reads: CASSQEVDQPQHF. CDR3 nucleotide sequence: TGTGCCAGCTCACAAGAGGTGGATCAGCCCCAGCATTTT.

This sequence joins TRBV18 and TRBJ2-2; D perhaps matches TRBD1 (5 bases). The CDR3 has 16 residues. The V gene's germline CDR1 is KGHSH and CDR2 LQKENI. V was cut by 6 bases and J by 1 base, with 15 bases left in between. The CDR3 bases are TGTGCCAGCTCCCAACAAGGGCAGGGGAACACCGGGGAGCTGTTTTTT. Translated: CASSQQGQGNTGELFF.

V usage is TRBV6-5 and J usage is TRBJ1-4, with D maybe TRBD1 (5 bases). The CDR3 contains 12 residues. Germline loops: CDR1 MNHEY, CDR2 SVGAGI. V was pared by 7 bases and J by 7 bases, with 10 bases between. Written as DNA, the CDR3 is TGTGCCAGCACCCTAGGGGCTGAAAAACTGTTTTTT. Protein product: CASTLGAEKLFF.

In its sample, this clone was seen a few times. The chain has TRBV28 and TRBJ2-7; no clear D. Germline V gives CDR1 MDHEN, CDR2 SYDVKM. There are 12 residues in the CDR3. The V and J ends lost 3 bases and 2 bases respectively, with 5 bases between them. The CDR3 coding sequence is TGTGCCAGCAGTTTCAGTACCTACGAGCAGTACTTC. Translating gives CASSFSTYEQYF.

The chain combines TRBV2 with TRBJ1-1; 7 bases align to TRBD1. The germline CDR1 and CDR2 sequences are SNHLY and FYNNEI. V lost 6 bases and J lost 6; bases outside the gene matches: 4. The CDR3 runs to 12 residues. CDR3 amino acids: CASSYRGSEAFF. DNA for the CDR3: TGTGCCAGCAGCTACAGGGGCTCTGAAGCTTTCTTT.

This chain joins TRBV6-2 or TRBV6-3 and TRBJ2-5, with D perhaps TRBD1 (6 bases). V was shortened by 5 bases and J by 11 bases, with 15 bases between the two germline ends. Germline lookup yields CDR1 MNHEY and CDR2 SVGEGT. The CDR3 has 12 amino acids. CDR3 amino acids: CASSLTRTDQYF. The DNA of the CDR3 is TGTGCCAGCAGTCTAACAAGGACAGATCAGTACTTC.

The chain employs TRBV3-1 (or the pseudogene TRBV3-2) and TRBJ2-5, with a tentative D call TRBD2 (5 bases). This CDR3 has 14 residues. Between the trimmed V and J ends, which lost 4 bases and 2 bases, there was a span of 11 bases. Germline values: CDR1 LGHDT, CDR2 YNNKEL (reference sequence). CDR3 in DNA: TGTGCCAGCAGCCGAGGAGCGGTTCAAGAGACCCAGTACTTC. Its protein is CASSRGAVQETQYF.

The chain links TRBV5-4 to TRBJ1-6; D is possibly TRBD1 (6 bases). V was clipped by 4 bases and J by 4 bases, with 18 bases between them. From germline, CDR1 is SGHNT and CDR2 YYREEE (reference sequence). The CDR3 runs to 17 residues. CDR3 region: CASSKASGEGYNSPLHF. DNA of the CDR3: TGTGCCAGCAGCAAGGCTTCAGGGGAAGGATATAATTCACCCCTCCACTTT.

This sequence joins TRBV3-1 (or the pseudogene TRBV3-2) and TRBJ1-2; 9 bases match TRBD1. Germline CDR1 reads LGHDT; CDR2 reads YNNKEL (reference sequence). The CDR3 length is 16 residues. V shed 4 bases and J 3 bases; nucleotides not matched to a gene: 9. CDR3 DNA sequence: TGTGCCAGCAGCCCTGGACAGGGGAGTGGTTACTATGGCTACACCTTC. Translation gives CASSPGQGSGYYGYTF.

This clone was seen a handful of times. This chain joins TRBV2 and TRBJ1-3; a weak D match, TRBD1 (5 bases). CDR3 length equals 16 residues. Trimming removed 6 bases at V and 1 base at J, with 16 bases between. Germline lookup yields CDR1 SNHLY and CDR2 FYNNEI. The CDR3 region has the DNA TGTGCCAGCAGGGCAGTAGGGGTTCTTTCTGGAAACACCATATATTTT. It is translated as CASRAVGVLSGNTIYF.

This clone was observed a single time. This rearrangement joins TRBV11-3 to TRBJ2-6; D might be TRBD1 (6 bases). The CDR3 runs to 18 residues. Germline CDR1 is SGHNT and CDR2 is YENEEA. Trimming took 0 bases from V and 2 from J, leaving 14 bases between them. In DNA, the CDR3 is TGTGCCAGCAGCTTAGAGTTAGGCAGGGGAGCTGGGGCCAACGTCCTGACTTTC. Translated: CASSLELGRGAGANVLTF.